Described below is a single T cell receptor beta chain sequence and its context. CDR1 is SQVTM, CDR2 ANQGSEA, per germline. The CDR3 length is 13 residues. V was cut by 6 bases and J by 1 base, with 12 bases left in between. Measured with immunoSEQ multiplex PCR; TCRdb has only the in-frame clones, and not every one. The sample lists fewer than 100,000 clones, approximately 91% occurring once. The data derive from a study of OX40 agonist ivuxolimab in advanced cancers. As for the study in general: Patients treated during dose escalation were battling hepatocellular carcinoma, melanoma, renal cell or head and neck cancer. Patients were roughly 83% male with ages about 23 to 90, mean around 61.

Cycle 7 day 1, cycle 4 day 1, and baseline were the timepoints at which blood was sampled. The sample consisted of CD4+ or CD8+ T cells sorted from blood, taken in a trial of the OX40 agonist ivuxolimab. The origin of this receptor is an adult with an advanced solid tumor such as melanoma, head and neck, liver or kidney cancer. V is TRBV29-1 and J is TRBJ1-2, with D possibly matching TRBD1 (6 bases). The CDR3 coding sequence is TGCAGCGTGTATACAGGGAATAACTATGGCTACACCTTC. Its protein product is CSVYTGNNYGYTF.